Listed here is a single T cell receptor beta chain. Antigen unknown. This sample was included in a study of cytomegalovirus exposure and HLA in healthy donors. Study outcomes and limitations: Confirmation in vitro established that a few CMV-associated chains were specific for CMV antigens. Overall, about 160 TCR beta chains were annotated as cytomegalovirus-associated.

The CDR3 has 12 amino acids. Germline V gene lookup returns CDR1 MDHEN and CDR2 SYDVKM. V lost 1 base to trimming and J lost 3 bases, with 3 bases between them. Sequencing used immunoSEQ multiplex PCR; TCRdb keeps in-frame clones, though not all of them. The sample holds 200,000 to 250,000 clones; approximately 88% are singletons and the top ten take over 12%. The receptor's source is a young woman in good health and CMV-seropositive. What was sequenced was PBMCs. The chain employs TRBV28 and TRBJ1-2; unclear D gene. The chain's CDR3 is CASSLSDYGYTF. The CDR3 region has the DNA TGTGCCAGCAGTTTATCAGACTATGGCTACACCTTC.